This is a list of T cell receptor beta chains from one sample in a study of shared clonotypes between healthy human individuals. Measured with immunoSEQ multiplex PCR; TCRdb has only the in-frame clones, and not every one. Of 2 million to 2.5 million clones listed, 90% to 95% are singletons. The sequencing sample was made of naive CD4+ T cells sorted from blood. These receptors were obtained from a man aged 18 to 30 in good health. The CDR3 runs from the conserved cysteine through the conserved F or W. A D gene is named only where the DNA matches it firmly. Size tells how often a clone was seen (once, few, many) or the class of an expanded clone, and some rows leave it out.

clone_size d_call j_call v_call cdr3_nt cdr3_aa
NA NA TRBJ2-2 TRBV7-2 TGTGCCAGCACCGAAATTTCGCCCGGGGAGCTGTTTTTT CASTEISPGELFF
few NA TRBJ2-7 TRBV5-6 TGTGCCAGCAGCTTGGCCGGGAACAGATACGAGCAGTACTTC CASSLAGNRYEQYF
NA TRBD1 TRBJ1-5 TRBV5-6 TGTGCCAGCAGCGATCAAGGAGGACAGGGGATTCAGCCCCAGCATTTT CASSDQGGQGIQPQHF
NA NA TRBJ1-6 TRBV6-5 TGTGCAAGCTTCCGGGTGGACGTGGATTCACCCCTCCACTTT CASFRVDVDSPLHF
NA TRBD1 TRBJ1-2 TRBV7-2 TGTGCCAGCAGCTTATCTGAGACAGGGGTTTATGGCTACACCTTC CASSLSETGVYGYTF
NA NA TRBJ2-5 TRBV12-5 TGTGCTAGTGGTTTATTCTCCCGGGACCGCATAGAAGAGACCCAGTACTTC CASGLFSRDRIEETQYF
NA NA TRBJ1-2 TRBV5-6 TGTGCCAGCAGCTTTTTGGGGGCCGCTTATAACTATGGCTACACCTTC CASSFLGAAYNYGYTF
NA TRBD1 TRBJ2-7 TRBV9 TGTGCCAGCAGCGTAGGTCAGGGGGCTTCCTACGAGCAGTACTTC CASSVGQGASYEQYF
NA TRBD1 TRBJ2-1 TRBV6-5 TGTGCCAGCAGTGCATCGACAGGGTCCTACAATGAGCAGTTCTTC CASSASTGSYNEQFF
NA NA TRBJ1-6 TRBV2 TGTGCCAGCAGAGGACGGATCTCGGAAGTAGTCCACCACTTT CASRGRISEVVHHF
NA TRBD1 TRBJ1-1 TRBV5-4 TGTGCCAGCAGCCTCCGGGACAGGGAGTCTGAAGCTTTCTTT CASSLRDRESEAFF
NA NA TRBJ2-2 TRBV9 TGTGCCAGCAGCCCCCATTGGCGAGCGGGTAATACCGGGGAGCTGTTTTTT CASSPHWRAGNTGELFF
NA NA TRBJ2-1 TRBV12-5 TGTGCTAGTGGTTTTGGGGGGGCCAATGAGCAGTTCTTC CASGFGGANEQFF
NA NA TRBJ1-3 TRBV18 TGTGCCAGCTCACGCCAGGACAACTCTGGAAACACCATATATTTT CASSRQDNSGNTIYF
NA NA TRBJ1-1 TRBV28 TGTGCCAGCAGCTCCGCAGGGATGAACACTGAAGCTTTCTTT CASSSAGMNTEAFF
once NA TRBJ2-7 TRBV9 TGTGCCAGCAGCGTAGCCCCCGGACAGTCGTACGAGCAGTACTTC CASSVAPGQSYEQYF
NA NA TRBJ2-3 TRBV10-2 TGCGCCACTTCAAGATTGGAAGATACGCAGTATTTT CATSRLEDTQYF
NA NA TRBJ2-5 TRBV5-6 TGTGCCAGCAGCTTGATCGGCGGGGCGTTACAAGAGACCCAGTACTTC CASSLIGGALQETQYF
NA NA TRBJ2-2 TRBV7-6 TGTGCCAGCAGCCTAGAGGGAGCCGGGGAGCTGTTTTTT CASSLEGAGELFF
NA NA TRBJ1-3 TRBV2 TGTGCCAGCACCAGGGACGGAGTTGGAAACACCATATATTTT CASTRDGVGNTIYF
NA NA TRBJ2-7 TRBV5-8 TGTGCCAGCAGCCTCTACGAGCAGTACTTC CASSLYEQYF
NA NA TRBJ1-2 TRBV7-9 TGTGCCAGCAGCTTAGCGCAATCCCGGGTAGTCGGCTACACCTTC CASSLAQSRVVGYTF
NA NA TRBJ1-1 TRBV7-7 TGTGCTAGCAGCTTAGCCCTCAACACTGAAGCTTTCTTT CASSLALNTEAFF
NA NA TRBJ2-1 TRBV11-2 TGTGCCAGCAGCTTAGATTACGTGGCAGGGGATCAGTTCTTC CASSLDYVAGDQFF
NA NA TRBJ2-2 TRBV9 TGTGCCAGCAGCGCCCTTCACTACACCGGGGAGCTGTTTTTT CASSALHYTGELFF
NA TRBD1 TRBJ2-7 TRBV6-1 TGTGCCAGCAGGAGAGGGGTAGGACAGGGCCACGAGCAGTACTTC CASRRGVGQGHEQYF
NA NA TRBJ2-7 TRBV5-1 TGCGCCAGCAGCTTGTCAGGGGGGGACGAGCAGTACTTC CASSLSGGDEQYF
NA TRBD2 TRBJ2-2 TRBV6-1 TGTGCCACTATGGCGCTAGCGGTGAACACCGGGGAGCTGTTTTTT CATMALAVNTGELFF
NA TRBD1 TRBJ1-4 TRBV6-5 TGTGCCAGCAGACCCCAACAGGGGGGTGGGGAAAAACTGTTTTTT CASRPQQGGGEKLFF
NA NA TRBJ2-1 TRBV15 TGTGCCACCAGCAGGGACACCATTTTAAAGGGTGAGCAGTTCTTC CATSRDTILKGEQFF
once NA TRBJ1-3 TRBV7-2 TGTGCCAGCAGCTTAGTGGTAAAGGGAGGAAACACCATATATTTT CASSLVVKGGNTIYF
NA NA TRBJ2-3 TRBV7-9 TGTGCCAGCAGCTCGAAGGAGATGATCGATACGCAGTATTTT CASSSKEMIDTQYF
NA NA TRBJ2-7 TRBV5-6 TGTGCCAGCAGCTCCCAGGGGGGATACGAGCAGTACTTC CASSSQGGYEQYF
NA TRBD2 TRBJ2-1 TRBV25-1 TGTGCCAGCAGTTTAGGAGGGACTAGCCGCCCCAATGAGCAGTTCTTC CASSLGGTSRPNEQFF
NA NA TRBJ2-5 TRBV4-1 TGCGCCAGCAGCCAAGATAATGTGCGGGAAGAGACCCAGTACTTC CASSQDNVREETQYF
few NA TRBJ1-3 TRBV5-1 TGCGCCAGCAGCTTGGCAGGGTTTGGAAACACCATATATTTT CASSLAGFGNTIYF
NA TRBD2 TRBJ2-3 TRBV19 TGTGCCAGTAGCGACCTAGCGGGAGCGGCAGATACGCAGTATTTT CASSDLAGAADTQYF
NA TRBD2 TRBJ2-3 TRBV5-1 TGCGCCAGCAGCCCATGGACTAGCGGGGGGACACCTCAGCGCACAGATACGCAGTATTTT CASSPWTSGGTPQRTDTQYF
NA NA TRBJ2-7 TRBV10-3 TGTGCCATCAGTGAGTCCTCCTACGAGCAGTACTTC CAISESSYEQYF
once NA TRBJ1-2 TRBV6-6 TGTGCCAGCAGATTAGACAGCAACTATGGCTACACCTTC CASRLDSNYGYTF
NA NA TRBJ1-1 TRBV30 TGTGCCTGGAGTGTATGGGGCAGGGACCGCACTGAAGCTTTCTTT CAWSVWGRDRTEAFF
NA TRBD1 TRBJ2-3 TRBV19 TGTGCCAGTAGTATAGTACGGGGACAGCCTAGCACAGATACGCAGTATTTT CASSIVRGQPSTDTQYF
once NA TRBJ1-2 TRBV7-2 TGTGCCAGCAGTTCGGACGGTAACTATGGCTACACCTTC CASSSDGNYGYTF
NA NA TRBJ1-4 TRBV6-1 TGTGCCAGCAGTGAAAGGAGTGGTCAGGGGATTAATGAAAAACTGTTTTTT CASSERSGQGINEKLFF
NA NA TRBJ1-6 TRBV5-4 TGTGCCAGCAGACGGACGGCGGATAATTCACCCCTCCACTTT CASRRTADNSPLHF
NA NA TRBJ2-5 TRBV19 TGTGCCAGTAGTATATCGTCCAACCAAGAGACCCAGTACTTC CASSISSNQETQYF
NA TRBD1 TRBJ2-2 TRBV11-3 TGTGCCAGCAGCTTAGGACAGGGGGCAGACACCGGGGAGCTGTTTTTT CASSLGQGADTGELFF
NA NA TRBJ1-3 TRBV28 TGTGCCAGCAGTCCCGCCGGGTGGCACTCTGGAAACACCATATATTTT CASSPAGWHSGNTIYF
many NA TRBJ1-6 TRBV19 TGTGCCAGTAGTAGGGGCCAGGATAATTCACCCCTCCACTTT CASSRGQDNSPLHF
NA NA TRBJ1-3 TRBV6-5 TGTGCCAGCAGGGAGGGAGTTTATGGAAACACCATATATTTT CASREGVYGNTIYF
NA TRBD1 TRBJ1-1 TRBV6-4 TGTGCCAGCAGTGATGAGACAGGGGGGAAGGCTTTCTTT CASSDETGGKAFF
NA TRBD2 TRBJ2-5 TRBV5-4 TGTGCCAGCAGCTTGATCTCCGCGGGAGGGCCGGGGGAGACCCAGTACTTC CASSLISAGGPGETQYF
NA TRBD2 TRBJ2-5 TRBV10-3 TGTGCCATCAGTGTAGGCGGGGGTCAAGAGACCCAGTACTTC CAISVGGGQETQYF
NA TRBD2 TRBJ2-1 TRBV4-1 TGCGCCAGCAGCCCGGGCAGACTAGCGGTCTTGTACAATGAGCAGTTCTTC CASSPGRLAVLYNEQFF
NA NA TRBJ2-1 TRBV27 TGTGCCAGCAGTTCCGTTTACCTTAACTCCTACAATGAGCAGTTCTTC CASSSVYLNSYNEQFF
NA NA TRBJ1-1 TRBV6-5 TGTGCCAGCAAGCGGACAGTGAACACTGAAGCTTTCTTT CASKRTVNTEAFF